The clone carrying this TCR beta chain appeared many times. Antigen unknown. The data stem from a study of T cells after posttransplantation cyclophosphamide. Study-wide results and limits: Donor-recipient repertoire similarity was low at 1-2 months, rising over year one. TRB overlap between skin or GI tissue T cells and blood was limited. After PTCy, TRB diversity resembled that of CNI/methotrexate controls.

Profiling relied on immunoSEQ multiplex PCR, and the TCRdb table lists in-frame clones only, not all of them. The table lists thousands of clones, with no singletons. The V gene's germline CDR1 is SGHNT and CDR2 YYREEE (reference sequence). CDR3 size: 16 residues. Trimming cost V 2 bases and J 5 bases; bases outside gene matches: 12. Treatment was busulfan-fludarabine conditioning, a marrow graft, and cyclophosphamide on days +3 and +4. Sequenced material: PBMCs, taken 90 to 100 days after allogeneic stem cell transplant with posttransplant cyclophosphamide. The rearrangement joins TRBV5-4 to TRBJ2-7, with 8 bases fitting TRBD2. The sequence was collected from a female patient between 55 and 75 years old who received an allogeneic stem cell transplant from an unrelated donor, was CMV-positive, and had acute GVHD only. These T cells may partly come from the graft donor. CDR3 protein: CASSFNPGTRIHEQYF. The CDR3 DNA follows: TGTGCCAGCAGCTTTAACCCCGGGACTAGAATCCACGAGCAGTACTTC.